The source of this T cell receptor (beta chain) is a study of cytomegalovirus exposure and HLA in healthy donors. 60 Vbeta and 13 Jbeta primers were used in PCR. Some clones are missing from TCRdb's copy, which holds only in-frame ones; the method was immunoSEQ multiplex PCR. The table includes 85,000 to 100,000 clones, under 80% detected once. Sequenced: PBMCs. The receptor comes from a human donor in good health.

The CDR3 region is CAAGRSEVDEQFF. The CDR3 DNA reads TGTGCCGCCGGTAGGAGTGAGGTTGATGAGCAGTTCTTC. The V call is TRBV10-3, the J call TRBJ2-1; no reliable D call. Deletions cut 11 bases from V and 8 bases from J, with 19 bases between. The CDR3 contains 13 residues. Germline V gene data show CDR1 as ENHRY and CDR2 as SYGVKD.